This TCR beta chain was recorded in a study of kidney transplant recipient with SARS-CoV-2 infection (dated by TCRdb to 2020 to 2023). CDR3 length: 13 amino acids, cysteine to phenylalanine. Only the CDR3 portion is preserved as DNA: 39 bases, with reading frame beginning at the first base. Taken from the germline V gene (reference sequence), the CDR1 and CDR2 loops are SEHNR and FQNEAQ. Sequencing took place on an Illumina MiSeq. Profiling of the peripheral T cell repertoire targeted human TCRbeta genes. As for how the authors treated the data: Differential clonotype abundance was tested with beta-binomial modelling to account for variability over time. Expanded clonotypes were screened against the ImmuneCODE reference database of SARS-CoV-2-associated TCRs and were mapped to viral genome regions. Additional analyses of the repertoire looked at TRBV gene usage, CDR3 length, CDR3 amino acid overlap between time points, clonotype abundance distributions and Jaccard similarity. The public sequencing data were trimmed at Q25 with fastp and processed into clonotypes with MiXCR by TCRdb, which kept only in-frame beta chains. Records with the same CDR3 protein are collapsed into one entry carrying the most frequent genes and DNA. The V and J calls reflect TCRdb's pipeline rather than the authors' work. Counted in this sample were about 240,000 distinct CDR3 sequences; 29% of them appeared once. The top ten clones comprise roughly 7% of the sample.

Worth noting for this clonotype: Its antigen is not yet known. A far more abundant clone sits one base away, making this likely a read error.

Interpreted using the paper, the time point label stands for: pre-pandemic baseline sample and day 111 after first positive SARS-CoV-2 test. This sequence was found in a male patient between 25 and 39 years old who had COVID-19 and was a kidney transplant recipient. After a transplant, some of the T cells may come from the graft donor. This receptor chain uses TRBV7-9 and TRBJ2-4, and 7 junction bases match TRBD2. TRBJ2-7 matches the DNA end more closely, so the J call is doubtful. This specimen consisted of a blood sample, obtained at baseline and on day 111 from a kidney transplant recipient. CDR3 protein: CASRRAGLYEQYF. The nucleotide sequence reads as follows: TGTGCCAGCAGAAGAGCGGGATTGTACGAGCAGTACTTC.